Listed here are 8 T cell receptor beta chains from one sample, sequenced in a study of blood T cell repertoires in COVID-19. Method: immunoSEQ multiplex PCR; TCRdb's copy keeps in-frame clones and lacks some. The table records approximately 220,000 clones, just over 85% of them present only once. Material for sequencing was peripheral blood. The source of these receptors is a middle-aged man with acute or convalescent COVID-19.

Here the CDR3 DNA reads TGTGCCAGCTCCCTAAGGAGGGGTCCAGATACGCAGTATTTT. This encodes CASSLRRGPDTQYF. The J gene is TRBJ2-3, the V gene TRBV18; D might be TRBD2 (6 bases). The CDR3 spans 14 residues. V dropped 6 bases and J dropped 4 bases, with 14 bases sitting between them. CDR1 is KGHSH, CDR2 LQKENI, per germline.

The CDR3 DNA reads as TGCAGCGTGTGGGGGCCCGACCAAGAGACCCAGTACTTC. Translation: CSVWGPDQETQYF. V gene TRBV29-1 combines with J gene TRBJ2-5, with D maybe TRBD1 (6 bases). The germline CDR1 and CDR2 sequences are SQVTM and ANQGSEA. Trimming removed 6 bases from V and 0 bases from J, with 11 bases in between. This CDR3 has 13 amino acids. Complete variable domain (other parts from reference TRBV29-1 and TRBJ2-5): SAVISQKPSRDICQRGTSLTIQCQVDSQVTMMFWYRQQPGQSLTLIATANQGSEATYESGFVIDKFPISRPNLTFSTLTVSNMSPEDSSIYLCSVWGPDQETQYFGPGTRLLVL.

Concerning this clone itself: Germline is not matched at one junction end, which may reflect a read error. V is TRBV18 and J is TRBJ1-2, with 8 bases fitting TRBD1. Per germline, CDR1 KGHSH and CDR2 LQKENI. The CDR3 spans 15 residues. The DNA for the CDR3 is TGTGCCAGCTCACCACCGGACAGGGTGGACTATGGCTACGCCTTC. Translated: CASSPPDRVDYGYAF. The full variable domain, in which reference TRBV18 and TRBJ1-2 provide the parts outside the CDR3, is NAGVMQNPRHLVRRRGQEARLRCSPMKGHSHVYWYRQLPEEGLKFMVYLQKENIIDESGMPKERFSAEFPKEGPSILRIQQVVRGDSAAYFCASSPPDRVDYGYAFGSGTRLTVV.

This clone was observed a few times. V is TRBV7-2 and J is TRBJ1-2; D gene uncertain. Looked up from germline, CDR1 is SGHTA and CDR2 is FQGNSA. The CDR3 contains 16 residues. Trimming shortened V by 1 base and J by 1 base, and 13 bases separated the two germline ends. CDR3 DNA: TGTGCCAGCAGCTTAGTGGCACAGCGGAGTAACTATGGCTACACCTTC. Translating gives CASSLVAQRSNYGYTF.

V is TRBV27 and J is TRBJ2-1; TRBD2 aligns across 16 bases. This CDR3 is built from 18 residues. Per the germline V gene, CDR1 is MNHEY and CDR2 is SMNVEV (reference sequence). Germline trimming cut 6 bases from V and 7 bases from J; bases unmatched to any gene: 12. CDR3 nucleotides: TGTGCCAGCAGGCGGGGACTAGCGGGGGGGCCTAGGCCTAATGAGCAGTTCTTC. Its protein is CASRRGLAGGPRPNEQFF.

The chain uses TRBV7-3 and TRBJ2-3; weak D call: TRBD2 (6 bases). With 0 bases removed from V and 5 bases from J, the gap between germline ends came to 6 bases. The CDR3 loop spans 13 amino acids. Germline CDR1 is SGHTA and CDR2 is FQGTGA. CDR3 protein: CASSLTRGDTQYF. The CDR3 region has the DNA TGTGCCAGCAGCTTAACGCGGGGAGATACGCAGTATTTT.

The chain joins TRBV6-5 to TRBJ1-1; D is uncertain. CDR1 and CDR2 (germline): MNHEY, SVGAGI. Trimming cost V 7 bases and J 0 bases, with 9 bases left between them. This CDR3 has 13 amino acids. CDR3 region: CASKNSLNTEAFF. The CDR3, as DNA: TGTGCCAGCAAGAACAGCTTGAACACTGAAGCTTTCTTT.

The rearrangement joins TRBV9 to TRBJ1-3; D remains ambiguous. V was clipped by 2 bases and J by 4 bases, with 16 bases between them. Germline CDR1 reads SGDLS; CDR2 reads YYNGEE. This CDR3 spans 16 amino acids. The CDR3 DNA reads TGTGCCAGCAGCGTGCGAGGTAGTCAGTCCGGAAACACCATATATTTT. Its protein is CASSVRGSQSGNTIYF. Looking up the rest from reference TRBV9 and TRBJ1-3 gives the full variable domain: DSGVTQTPKHLITATGQRVTLRCSPRSGDLSVYWYQQSLDQGLQFLIQYYNGEERAKGNILERFSAQQFPDLHSELNLSSLELGDSALYFCASSVRGSQSGNTIYFGEGSWLTVV.